The 28 T cell receptor beta chains below were found in one sample sequenced in a study of shared clonotypes between healthy human individuals. Naive CD8 cells lacked CD45RO, underwent positive selection for CCR7 and left out terminally differentiated effector memory CD45RA+ cells. TCRdb's table, derived via immunoSEQ multiplex PCR, lists solely in-frame clones and lacks some. This table holds around 2,100,000 clones, approximately 95% found once. The sequencing input was naive CD8+ T cells sorted from blood. The receptors stem from a man between 18 and 35 years old in good health.

The CDR3 coding sequence is TGTGCCTTCCGGGACGAATTTAATGAAAAACTGTTTTTT. Residues: CAFRDEFNEKLFF. V and J are TRBV30 and TRBJ1-4; D is possibly TRBD1 (5 bases). V was clipped by 7 bases and J by 4 bases, with 13 bases between them. The germline V gene encodes CDR1 GTSNPN and CDR2 SVGIG (reference sequence). The CDR3 runs to 13 residues.

V is TRBV19 and J is TRBJ2-2, with 8 bases fitting TRBD2. This CDR3 comprises 15 residues. Unmatched junction bases numbered 2, after V lost 5 bases and J lost 0 bases. Germline loops: CDR1 LNHDA, CDR2 SQIVND (reference sequence). Here the CDR3 DNA reads TGTGCCAGTAGTTCGGGACTAGCGAACACCGGGGAGCTGTTTTTT. Its translation: CASSSGLANTGELFF.

Only one count was recorded for this clone. This chain links TRBV6-1 with TRBJ1-2; TRBD1 aligns across 7 bases. Germline V gives CDR1 MNHNS, CDR2 SASEGT. The CDR3 loop spans 15 amino acids. Germline trimming cut 6 bases from V and 5 bases from J; bases unmatched to any gene: 12. CDR3 in amino acids: CASREYRGGGYGYTF. The CDR3, as DNA: TGTGCCAGCAGAGAGTACAGGGGCGGCGGTTATGGCTACACCTTC.

Regarding this clone: The sample carries other DNA sequences with the same CDR3. This chain links TRBV9 with TRBJ2-2; D not resolved. This CDR3 contains 13 residues. Germline V gene lookup returns CDR1 SGDLS and CDR2 YYNGEE. V was pared by 4 bases and J by 0 bases, with 4 bases between. CDR3 coding DNA: TGTGCCAGCAGCCCTACGAACACCGGGGAGCTGTTTTTT. It is translated as CASSPTNTGELFF. The full variable domain, its missing parts supplied by reference TRBV9 and TRBJ2-2, is DSGVTQTPKHLITATGQRVTLRCSPRSGDLSVYWYQQSLDQGLQFLIQYYNGEERAKGNILERFSAQQFPDLHSELNLSSLELGDSALYFCASSPTNTGELFFGEGSRLTVL.

This chain connects TRBV6-6 to TRBJ2-5; a weak D match, TRBD2 (5 bases). Germline V gene data show CDR1 as MNHNY and CDR2 as SVGAGI (reference sequence). This CDR3 region has 14 residues. Trimming left V 4 bases short and J 2 bases short, with 11 bases between. CDR3 protein: CASSFSSGQETQYF. CDR3 nucleotides: TGTGCCAGCAGTTTTTCAAGCGGACAAGAGACCCAGTACTTC.

The V gene is TRBV7-9, the J gene TRBJ2-7, with D perhaps given as TRBD1 or TRBD2 (5 bases each). Germline V gene data show CDR1 as SEHNR and CDR2 as FQNEAQ (reference sequence). Trimming pared 0 bases from V and 1 base from J, leaving 10 bases between. CDR3 size: 15 residues. CDR3 in amino acids: CASSLARDGSYEQYF. The CDR3 DNA follows: TGTGCCAGCAGCTTAGCGAGGGACGGATCCTACGAGCAGTACTTC. Supplemented by reference TRBV7-9 and TRBJ2-7, the full variable domain reads DTGVSQNPRHKITKRGQNVTFRCDPISEHNRLYWYRQTLGQGPEFLTYFQNEAQLEKSRLLSDRFSAERPKGSFSTLEIQRTEQGDSAMYLCASSLARDGSYEQYFGPGTRLTVT.

The V gene is TRBV5-1, the J gene TRBJ1-6; D gene ambiguous. This CDR3 is built from 17 residues. Trimming left V 1 base short and J 9 bases short, with 20 bases between. In germline, CDR1 is SGHRS, CDR2 YFSETQ. In DNA, the CDR3 is TGCGCCAGCAGCTTGTCCGCCCCGGACGGACCGGGTTCACCCCTCCACTTT. It codes for CASSLSAPDGPGSPLHF.

In DNA, the CDR3 is TGTGCCAGCAGCACCGGCGGGGGGGTCGGCTATGGCTACACCTTC. It codes for CASSTGGGVGYGYTF. V is TRBV7-2 and J is TRBJ1-2; a possible D gene is TRBD1 (5 bases). Trimming shortened V by 5 bases and J by 4 bases, and 17 bases separated the two germline ends. Germline V lookup: CDR1 SGHTA, CDR2 FQGNSA. The CDR3 contains 15 residues.

The gene calls are TRBV5-8 and TRBJ2-1; 12 nucleotides align to TRBD2. The CDR3 contains 15 residues. Germline CDR1 and CDR2: SGHTS and YDEGEE. With V trimmed by 0 bases and J by 8 bases, 3 bases remained unmatched. CDR3 sequence: CASSLGLAGAHEQFF. The CDR3 nucleotides read TGTGCCAGCAGCTTGGGACTAGCGGGAGCGCATGAGCAGTTCTTC. The full variable domain, with the rest looked up from reference TRBV5-8 and TRBJ2-1, is EAGVTQSPTHLIKTRGQQATLRCSPISGHTSVYWYQQALGLGLQFLLWYDEGEERNRGNFPPRFSGRQFPNYSSELNVNALELEDSALYLCASSLGLAGAHEQFFGPGTRLTVL.

A remark on this clone: Other nucleotide sequences from this sample produce the same CDR3. The chain carries TRBV7-9 and TRBJ2-5, with D perhaps TRBD1 (5 bases). CDR1 is SEHNR and CDR2 is FQNEAQ in the germline V gene (reference sequence). The CDR3 consists of 14 residues. The V and J ends lost 4 bases and 1 base respectively, with 10 bases between them. The CDR3 bases are TGTGCCAGCAGCTCAACAGGATCCCAAGAGACCCAGTACTTC. It specifies CASSSTGSQETQYF.

This clone has only one observation. The chain uses TRBV4-3 and TRBJ2-3; maybe TRBD1 (6 bases). Germline V gene sequence: CDR1 LGHNA, CDR2 YSLEER. CDR3 size: 17 residues. V was shortened by 0 bases and J by 3 bases, with 16 bases between the two germline ends. CDR3 nucleotides: TGCGCCAGCAGCCAAGACCTGGACAGCCTCGGGACAGATACGCAGTATTTT. Protein product: CASSQDLDSLGTDTQYF.

For this clone: Additional DNA sequences in this sample encode the identical CDR3. The V gene is TRBV6-1, the J gene TRBJ2-7; TRBD1 matches 8 bases. The CDR3 is 13 residues long. Germline CDR1 and CDR2: MNHNS and SASEGT. Trimming took 5 bases from V and 1 from J; bases not matched to a gene: 1. The CDR3 DNA sequence: TGTGCCAGCAGTCACAGGGGGTCCTACGAGCAGTACTTC. It codes for CASSHRGSYEQYF.

This clone was found once. The chain combines TRBV6-6 with TRBJ1-6, with unresolved D. Trimming removed 6 bases from V and 7 bases from J, with 13 bases in between. The CDR3 has 14 amino acids. Germline CDR1 is MNHNY and CDR2 is SVGAGI (reference sequence). CDR3 region: CASSPGGINSPLHF. Here the CDR3 DNA reads TGTGCCAGCAGCCCCGGCGGAATCAATTCACCCCTCCACTTT.

The chain employs TRBV2 and TRBJ2-3; the D is unclear. The ends were cut back, 2 bases at V and 0 bases at J, with 6 bases in the middle. The CDR3 contains 14 residues. CDR1 SNHLY and CDR2 FYNNEI come from the germline V gene. For the CDR3, the DNA is TGTGCCAGCAGTGAACCGGTTAGCACAGATACGCAGTATTTT. As protein: CASSEPVSTDTQYF.

This rearrangement joins TRBV27 to TRBJ1-2; perhaps TRBD1 as D (5 bases). There are 15 residues in the CDR3. Deletions cut 2 bases from V and 8 bases from J, with 18 bases between. Germline V lookup: CDR1 MNHEY, CDR2 SMNVEV (reference sequence). The CDR3 loop reads CASSLGTAEHSGYTF. The CDR3 DNA is TGTGCCAGCAGTTTAGGGACTGCTGAGCACTCGGGCTACACCTTC.

V is TRBV5-6 and J is TRBJ2-2; D not certain. Germline CDR1 and CDR2: SGHDT and YYEEEE. Trimming took 6 bases from V and 5 from J, leaving 8 bases between them. CDR3 size: 12 residues. CDR3 nucleotide sequence: TGTGCCAGCACCCGTTCTACCGGGGAGCTGTTTTTT. This encodes CASTRSTGELFF.

The V call is TRBV14, the J call TRBJ2-7, with 8 bases lining up with TRBD1. The CDR3 runs to 15 residues. CDR1 and CDR2 (germline): SGHDN, FVKESK. The V gene end was trimmed by 5 bases and the J gene end by 4 bases; junction bases not matched to a gene: 10. DNA for the CDR3: TGTGCCAGCAGCTTGGGCGGGACAGGTAATTACGAGCAGTACTTC. It specifies CASSLGGTGNYEQYF.

A single count supports this clone. The V gene is TRBV4-1, the J gene TRBJ2-3; no clear D gene. From germline, CDR1 is MGHRA and CDR2 YSYEKL. The V end was cut by 0 bases, the J end by 0 bases, with 10 bases between. The CDR3 has 16 amino acids. CDR3 DNA sequence: TGCGCCAGCAGCCAAGAGGAGTGGGAAAGCACAGATACGCAGTATTTT. It encodes CASSQEEWESTDTQYF.

The rearrangement links TRBV5-1 to TRBJ2-7, with 8 bases matching TRBD1. The CDR3 extends over 15 amino acids. The germline V gene encodes CDR1 SGHRS and CDR2 YFSETQ. V shed 0 bases and J 4 bases; nucleotides not matched to a gene: 6. The CDR3 region is CASSLGRGQGYEQYF. CDR3 nucleotide sequence: TGCGCCAGCAGCTTGGGGCGAGGACAGGGTTACGAGCAGTACTTC.

The sample holds one count of this clone. Other DNA sequences in this sample translate to the same CDR3. The chain couples TRBV5-1 to TRBJ2-7; D remains ambiguous. Germline V gene data show CDR1 as SGHRS and CDR2 as YFSETQ. The V gene lost 0 bases and the J gene lost 1 base, with 5 bases spanning the gap. CDR3 length: 13 amino acids. CDR3 nucleotides: TGCGCCAGCAGCTTGGCACAGTCCTACGAGCAGTACTTC. It encodes CASSLAQSYEQYF.

V gene TRBV9 combines with J gene TRBJ2-1, with TRBD1 matching over 7 bases. This CDR3 comprises 16 residues. V shed 2 bases, J shed 5 bases, and the junction held 10 bases outside the gene matches. Germline CDR1 SGDLS, CDR2 YYNGEE. This CDR3 is CASSVGTTGKNNEQFF. DNA for the CDR3: TGTGCCAGCAGCGTGGGGACGACAGGGAAGAACAATGAGCAGTTCTTC.

The rearrangement joins TRBV27 to TRBJ2-3; maybe TRBD2 (7 bases). Looked up from germline, CDR1 is MNHEY and CDR2 is SMNVEV (reference sequence). Trimming removed 9 bases at V and 0 bases at J, with 13 bases between. The CDR3 consists of 14 residues. The CDR3 region is CASWGRGSTDTQYF. The CDR3 DNA reads as TGTGCCAGTTGGGGGCGGGGGAGCACAGATACGCAGTATTTT.

The chain combines TRBV28 with TRBJ1-5; D unclear. Trimming removed 1 base from V and 7 bases from J, with 8 bases in between. This CDR3 has 13 residues. Germline values: CDR1 MDHEN, CDR2 SYDVKM. CDR3 coding DNA: TGTGCCAGCAGTTTATACCACAAACAGCCCCAGCATTTT. As protein: CASSLYHKQPQHF. The full variable domain, with the rest looked up from reference TRBV28 and TRBJ1-5, is DVKVTQSSRYLVKRTGEKVFLECVQDMDHENMFWYRQDPGLGLRLIYFSYDVKMKEKGDIPEGYSVSREKKERFSLILESASTNQTSMYLCASSLYHKQPQHFGDGTRLSIL.

The chain carries TRBV19 and TRBJ1-5; D not resolved. Germline CDR1 reads LNHDA; CDR2 reads SQIVND (reference sequence). CDR3 length: 14 amino acids. Trimming stripped 3 bases from V and 5 bases from J, with 11 bases between. For the CDR3, the DNA is TGTGCCAGTAGTATCGGGTTGGATCATCAGCCCCAGCATTTT. Translated: CASSIGLDHQPQHF.

The rearrangement links TRBV7-3 to TRBJ1-1; the D gene is possibly TRBD1 (5 bases). V shed 0 bases and J shed 3 bases, with 11 bases lying between them. The CDR3 loop spans 15 amino acids. Germline loops: CDR1 SGHTA, CDR2 FQGTGA. The CDR3 DNA sequence: TGTGCCAGCAGCTTAACTGGGGGTTGGGACACTGAAGCTTTCTTT. Its protein product is CASSLTGGWDTEAFF.

The chain has TRBV6-5 and TRBJ1-2; TRBD1 aligns across 8 bases. With V trimmed by 2 bases and J by 8 bases, 7 bases remained unmatched. CDR1 is MNHEY and CDR2 is SVGAGI in the germline V gene. The CDR3 has 14 residues. The CDR3 DNA follows: TGTGCCAGCAGTTACGATCAGGGGGCGGGAGGCTACACCTTC. This translates into CASSYDQGAGGYTF.

This chain joins TRBV6-1 and TRBJ2-7, with a weak D call TRBD1 (6 bases). V lost 10 bases and J lost 0, with 16 bases in between. Looked up from germline, CDR1 is MNHNS and CDR2 is SASEGT. The CDR3 loop spans 14 amino acids. The CDR3 region is CATLPTGLSYEQYF. The CDR3 nucleotides read TGTGCCACCCTCCCGACAGGACTCTCCTACGAGCAGTACTTC.

In this sample, this clone turned up once. CDR3: CATSSGYPGDYEQYF. As DNA, the CDR3 is TGTGCCACCAGCAGCGGATATCCGGGAGACTACGAGCAGTACTTC. The V call is TRBV15, the J call TRBJ2-7, with a tentative D call TRBD2 (6 bases). This CDR3 has 15 amino acids. The ends were cut back, 3 bases at V and 3 bases at J, with 15 bases in the middle. Germline assignment: CDR1 LNHNV and CDR2 YYDKDF (reference sequence).